Below are 9 T cell receptor beta chains sequenced from a single sample in a study of OX40 agonist ivuxolimab in advanced cancers. Repertoires were generated with immunoSEQ multiplex PCR, while TCRdb's copy carries only in-frame clones and drops some. Seen here are some 60,000 clones, about 89% observed once, and the top ten hold 13% to 15%. Sequenced here: CD4+ or CD8+ T cells sorted from blood, sampled in a trial of the OX40 agonist ivuxolimab. The receptor source for this set is an adult with an advanced solid tumor such as melanoma, head and neck, liver or kidney cancer.

This chain links TRBV11-3 with TRBJ2-1, with 9 bases aligning to TRBD2. J lost 9 bases, V lost 1 base, and 4 bases had no gene match. In germline, CDR1 is SGHNT, CDR2 YENEEA. The CDR3 is 14 residues long. Here the CDR3 reads CASSLVGSGSEQFF. The CDR3, as DNA: TGTGCCAGCAGCTTAGTTGGTAGCGGGAGTGAGCAGTTCTTC.

The chain has TRBV7-3 and TRBJ2-7; TRBD1 or TRBD2 may be the D gene (5 bases each). V was clipped by 5 bases and J by 7 bases, with 18 bases between them. Germline CDR1 SGHTA, CDR2 FQGTGA. There are 14 residues in the CDR3. The CDR3 is CASSRTGTSGEQYF. The CDR3 DNA reads as TGTGCCAGCAGCCGGACCGGGACGTCGGGGGAGCAGTACTTC.

V is TRBV30 and J is TRBJ2-5; 7 nucleotides match TRBD2. The germline V gene encodes CDR1 GTSNPN and CDR2 SVGIG (reference sequence). The CDR3 runs 12 residues. Trimming cost V 4 bases and J 4 bases; bases outside gene matches: 3. CDR3 sequence reads: CAWKSGGETQYF. The CDR3, as DNA: TGTGCCTGGAAGTCGGGAGGAGAGACCCAGTACTTC.

This chain joins TRBV18 and TRBJ1-1, with TRBD1 matching over 10 bases. The CDR3 is 14 amino acids. Germline-derived CDR1 and CDR2 are KGHSH and LQKENI. The trim removed 6 bases at V and 5 bases at J, leaving 6 bases unmatched. The chain's CDR3 is CASSSGQGLTEAFF. CDR3 sequence (DNA): TGTGCCAGCTCTTCGGGACAGGGGTTGACTGAAGCTTTCTTT.

The V gene is TRBV7-9, the J gene TRBJ2-7, with 10 nucleotides matching TRBD2. With 5 bases clipped from V and 4 bases from J, the junction kept 8 bases outside the gene matches. The CDR3 totals 15 residues. The germline V gene has CDR1 SEHNR and CDR2 FQNEAQ (reference sequence). The CDR3: CASSPRTSGVYEQYF. CDR3 nucleotides: TGTGCCAGCAGCCCGCGGACTAGCGGCGTTTACGAGCAGTACTTC.

The chain employs TRBV30 and TRBJ2-7; 10 bases align to TRBD1. The CDR3 totals 13 residues. Germline CDR1 reads GTSNPN; CDR2 reads SVGIG (reference sequence). Trimming took 4 bases from V and 3 from J; bases not matched to a gene: 3. The CDR3, as DNA: TGTGCCTGGACCCGGACAGGGGGCTACGAGCAGTACTTC. Its protein product is CAWTRTGGYEQYF.

This chain connects TRBV6-6 to TRBJ2-7, with TRBD1 matching over 7 bases. The V gene end was trimmed by 6 bases and the J gene end by 4 bases; junction bases not matched to a gene: 12. Germline CDR1 MNHNY, CDR2 SVGAGI (reference sequence). The CDR3 is 15 amino acids. In DNA form, the CDR3 reads TGTGCCAGCAGGGGGGAAGGGGGCTCAGGGTACGAGCAGTACTTC. Its translation: CASRGEGGSGYEQYF.

The chain combines TRBV5-1 with TRBJ1-3; D is unclear. V was cut by 5 bases and J by 0 bases, with 6 bases left in between. The CDR3 is made up of 13 amino acids. The germline V gene encodes CDR1 SGHRS and CDR2 YFSETQ. CDR3 coding DNA: TGCGCCAGCAGTGGTAGCTCTGGAAACACCATATATTTT. This sequence encodes CASSGSSGNTIYF.

The gene calls are TRBV7-2 and TRBJ2-3, with D hard to call. The CDR3 sequence is 13 residues long. The V gene's germline CDR1 is SGHTA and CDR2 FQGNSA. V shed 6 bases and J shed 2 bases, with 9 bases lying between them. DNA for the CDR3: TGTGCCAGCAGGCTACCACCCACAGATACGCAGTATTTT. Protein sequence: CASRLPPTDTQYF.